The rows below give T cell receptor beta chains drawn from one sample of a study of blood T cell repertoires in COVID-19. The method was immunoSEQ multiplex PCR; TCRdb's version includes in-frame clones alone and lacks a portion of them. Altogether 160,000 or so clones are present, about 85% being singletons, with the ten largest covering about 5.6%. The specimen sequenced was peripheral blood. The receptor set was obtained from a woman aged 50 to 60 with COVID-19, enrolled during active disease. Both conserved end residues are part of each CDR3. Fields, in order: J gene, V gene, clone size, D gene, CDR3 protein, CDR3 DNA. The D gene is left open where the match is weak. A row's size may be missing; if present it is once, few, many or a size class.

>TRBJ1-3|TRBV28|.|.
CASSEVSGNTIYF
TGTGCCAGCAGTGAGGTCTCTGGAAACACCATATATTTT
>TRBJ1-4|TRBV5-1|.|.
CASSLAGGTNEKLFF
TGCGCCAGCAGCTTGGCTGGGGGGACCAATGAAAAACTGTTTTTT
>TRBJ1-2|TRBV30|few|.
CAWSTLGGYGYTF
TGTGCCTGGAGTACCCTCGGTGGCTATGGCTACACCTTC
>TRBJ2-5|TRBV4-1|once|TRBD2
CASSQGLAGETQYF
TGCGCCAGCAGCCAGGGACTAGCGGGCGAGACCCAGTACTTC
>TRBJ1-1|TRBV5-1|.|TRBD1
CASSKGTANTEAFF
TGCGCCAGCAGCAAAGGGACAGCCAACACTGAAGCTTTCTTT
>TRBJ2-5|TRBV18|few|.
CASSPGQQETQYF
TGTGCCAGCTCACCAGGACAGCAAGAGACCCAGTACTTC
>TRBJ2-1|TRBV9|.|TRBD1
CASSGTRDRGFNEQFF
TGTGCCAGCAGCGGGACCCGGGACAGGGGGTTCAATGAGCAGTTCTTC
>TRBJ1-1|TRBV9|.|TRBD1
CASSVSLQGMTEAFF
TGTGCCAGCAGCGTATCCTTACAGGGGATGACTGAAGCTTTCTTT
>TRBJ2-1|TRBV6-5|.|.
CASITFKRNEQFF
TGTGCCAGCATTACTTTTAAGCGCAATGAGCAGTTCTTC
>TRBJ2-4|TRBV6-5|.|TRBD1
CASSSTGVAKNIQYF
TGTGCCAGCAGTTCGACAGGGGTTGCCAAAAACATTCAGTACTTC
>TRBJ1-1|TRBV5-1|.|TRBD1
CASSGGQGMNTEAFF
TGCGCCAGCAGCGGAGGACAGGGTATGAACACTGAAGCTTTCTTT
>TRBJ2-7|TRBV6-1|once|TRBD2
CASSEGRGAYPYEQYF
TGTGCCAGCAGTGAAGGGCGGGGGGCCTACCCCTACGAGCAGTACTTC
>TRBJ1-2|TRBV19|.|.
CASSRDKEDGYTF
TGTGCCAGTAGTAGAGACAAGGAGGATGGCTACACCTTC
>TRBJ2-1|TRBV24-1|.|.
CATSDPQVTYNEQFF
TGTGCCACCAGTGACCCCCAGGTGACCTACAATGAGCAGTTCTTC
>TRBJ2-3|TRBV18|.|.
CASSAGTGTLDTQYF
TGTGCCAGCTCGGCCGGGACTGGGACTTTGGATACGCAGTATTTT
>TRBJ2-1|TRBV23-1|.|.
CASSQSGAGYNEQFF
TGCGCCAGCAGTCAATCAGGGGCAGGGTACAATGAGCAGTTCTTC
>TRBJ2-1|TRBV6-4|.|.
CASSDSAGNYNEQFF
TGTGCCAGCAGTGACAGCGCAGGGAACTACAATGAGCAGTTCTTC
>TRBJ2-2|TRBV4-3|.|.
CASSQAGVTGELFF
TGCGCCAGCAGCCAAGCAGGGGTCACCGGGGAGCTGTTTTTT
>TRBJ1-4|TRBV4-1|once|.
CASSQMGGLANEKLFF
TGCGCCAGCAGCCAAATGGGGGGTTTGGCTAATGAAAAACTGTTTTTT
>TRBJ1-6|TRBV6-5|.|.
CASSYTGNNSPLHF
TGTGCCAGCAGTTACACAGGAAATAATTCACCCCTCCACTTT
>TRBJ1-2|TRBV5-1|.|TRBD1
CASSLFDRAPYGYTF
TGCGCCAGCAGCTTGTTTGACAGGGCCCCGTATGGCTACACCTTC
>TRBJ2-3|TRBV5-1|.|.
CASSLAPGSTDTQYF
TGCGCCAGCAGCTTGGCCCCCGGGAGCACAGATACGCAGTATTTT
>TRBJ1-1|TRBV27|.|TRBD1
CASNQITGAGTEAFF
TGTGCCAGCAACCAAATAACAGGGGCGGGCACTGAAGCTTTCTTT
>TRBJ1-5|TRBV28|.|.
CASSRRAFPAGNQPQHF
TGTGCCAGCAGTCGGAGGGCGTTCCCGGCGGGCAATCAGCCCCAGCATTTT
>TRBJ1-1|TRBV9|.|.
CASSAQENQNTEAFF
TGTGCCAGCAGCGCCCAGGAAAATCAGAACACTGAAGCTTTCTTT
>TRBJ1-3|TRBV7-2|once|.
CASSPPGQTSGNTIYF
TGTGCCAGCAGCCCCCCCGGACAGACTTCTGGAAACACCATATATTTT